The 8 T cell receptor beta chains listed next were all sequenced from one sample in a study of shared clonotypes between healthy human individuals. Some clones are missing from TCRdb's copy, which holds only in-frame ones; the method was immunoSEQ multiplex PCR. The sample yields around 2,000,000 clones, 95% seen once. Sequencing was carried out using naive CD4+ T cells sorted from blood. The subset was: CD45RA+ positively selected. All receptors derive from a man younger than 35 in good health.

The chain has TRBV5-1 and TRBJ2-6, with D unclear. V was shortened by 0 bases and J by 5 bases, with 9 bases between the two germline ends. The CDR3 has 15 residues. CDR1 is SGHRS, CDR2 YFSETQ, per germline. The CDR3, as DNA: TGCGCCAGCAGCTTGGGGCAGGCGAGGGCCAACGTCCTGACTTTC. Its translation: CASSLGQARANVLTF.

The chain couples TRBV12-5 to TRBJ1-1; D call uncertain. The V gene's germline CDR1 is LGHNT and CDR2 FRNRAP. CDR3 length equals 12 residues. The V end was cut by 7 bases, the J end by 2 bases, with 8 bases between. CDR3 sequence reads: CASVGLNTEAFF. The CDR3 bases are TGTGCTAGTGTAGGCCTAAACACTGAAGCTTTCTTT.

The chain has TRBV5-1 and TRBJ2-2, with 7 bases that match TRBD1. Trimming took 2 bases from V and 3 from J; bases not matched to a gene: 7. The CDR3 extends over 16 amino acids. Germline V gene lookup returns CDR1 SGHRS and CDR2 YFSETQ. The CDR3 is CASSLGGGQDTGELFF. CDR3 nucleotides: TGCGCCAGCAGCTTAGGTGGAGGACAGGACACCGGGGAGCTGTTTTTT.

The V call is TRBV18, the J call TRBJ1-5; no definite D call. CDR1 and CDR2 from the germline V gene are KGHSH and LQKENI. The CDR3 loop spans 15 amino acids. V gave up 2 bases and J gave up 0 bases, with 8 bases separating them. CDR3 region: CASSPSKNSNQPQHF. The DNA of the CDR3 is TGTGCCAGCTCACCAAGCAAAAATAGCAATCAGCCCCAGCATTTT.

The chain links TRBV21-1 to TRBJ1-6. TRBV21-1 is described as a pseudogene. The CDR3 totals 16 residues. DNA for the CDR3: TGTGCCAGCAGCCAACGCCCGGGGGCAGTTAATTCACCCCTCCACTTT. Translated, it gives CASSQRPGAVNSPLHF.

This rearrangement joins TRBV19 to TRBJ2-3; 7 bases fit TRBD1. This CDR3 comprises 17 residues. Germline assignment: CDR1 LNHDA and CDR2 SQIVND (reference sequence). J lost 2 bases, V lost 2 bases, and 10 bases had no gene match. The chain's CDR3 is CASSIRGPGTDTDTQYF. CDR3 DNA: TGTGCCAGTAGTATAAGGGGCCCCGGGACAGACACAGATACGCAGTATTTT. The complete variable domain, with remaining parts taken from reference TRBV19 and TRBJ2-3, reads DGGITQSPKYLFRKEGQNVTLSCEQNLNHDAMYWYRQDPGQGLRLIYYSQIVNDFQKGDIAEGYSVSREKKESFPLTVTSAQKNPTAFYLCASSIRGPGTDTDTQYFGPGTRLTVL.

The chain combines TRBV5-4 with TRBJ2-7; 7 bases fit TRBD2. V lost 4 bases and J lost 7; bases outside the gene matches: 17. From germline, CDR1 is SGHNT and CDR2 YYREEE (reference sequence). The CDR3 has 16 amino acids. The CDR3 sequence: CASSPPLTGGLGEQYF. The CDR3 DNA sequence: TGTGCCAGCAGCCCTCCTCTAACGGGAGGTCTGGGAGAGCAGTACTTC. The full variable domain, in which reference TRBV5-4 and TRBJ2-7 provide the parts outside the CDR3, is ETGVTQSPTHLIKTRGQQVTLRCSSQSGHNTVSWYQQALGQGPQFIFQYYREEENGRGNFPPRFSGLQFPNYSSELNVNALELDDSALYLCASSPPLTGGLGEQYFGPGTRLTVT.

This rearrangement joins TRBV6-5 to TRBJ1-6; no clear D. The germline V gene encodes CDR1 MNHEY and CDR2 SVGAGI. The CDR3 consists of 12 residues. The ends were cut back, 2 bases at V and 15 bases at J, with 11 bases in the middle. The CDR3, as DNA: TGTGCCAGCAGTTACAATCCCGGTCTCCTCCACTTT. Its translation: CASSYNPGLLHF.